The 15 T cell receptor beta chains below all came from one sample that was sequenced in a study of identical twins' blood T cells (dated by TCRdb to 2013 to 2014). The library was obtained by 5' RACE. TCRdb lists the instrument as Illumina Genome Analyzer IIx. Through fastp at Q25 and MiXCR, TCRdb rebuilt clones from the public reads, retaining in-frame beta chains. For every CDR3 protein sequence, its rows merge into one entry that carries the most common genes and DNA. The sample data list roughly 380,000 distinct CDR3 sequences, and over 25% of these were observed just once. The leading ten clones occupy 6.1% of the sample. The sequenced sample was PBMCs. These receptors came from a woman aged 18 to 50 in good health.

Only a few counts were recorded for this clonotype. The chain recombines TRBV11-2 with TRBJ2-7; 7 positions match TRBD1. V lost 8 bases, J lost 0 bases, and 7 bases stayed unmatched. CDR1 SGHAT and CDR2 FQNNGV come from the germline V gene. This CDR3 comprises 14 residues. Here the CDR3 DNA reads TGTGCCAGCTTTGGGGGACAGTCCTCCTACGAGCAGTACTTC. This gives the protein CASFGGQSSYEQYF.

This clonotype was found a few times. The gene calls are TRBV11-2 and TRBJ2-5, with no clear D. Trimming cost V 0 bases and J 5 bases, with 10 bases left between them. In germline, CDR1 is SGHAT, CDR2 FQNNGV. CDR3 length: 14 amino acids. CDR3 in amino acids: CASSLDRSRETQYF. CDR3 DNA: TGTGCCAGCAGCTTAGATCGCTCACGGGAGACCCAGTACTTC.

This clonotype was counted a few times. The chain employs TRBV18 and TRBJ2-7; 8 bases align to TRBD1. V lost 4 bases to trimming and J lost 4 bases; unmatched junction nucleotides: 3. This CDR3 region has 13 residues. CDR1 and CDR2 (germline): KGHSH, LQKENI. CDR3 residues: CASSQGQGYEQYF. The CDR3 DNA reads TGTGCCAGCTCACAAGGACAGGGTTACGAGCAGTACTTC.

This clonotype turned up a few times. This chain uses TRBV29-1 with TRBJ1-2; TRBD1 is a possible D gene (5 bases). This CDR3 is built from 14 residues. Trimming took off 0 bases at V and 3 bases at J, with 11 bases between the two ends. The V gene's germline CDR1 is SQVTM and CDR2 ANQGSEA. The CDR3 DNA is TGCAGCGTTGAAGACGGATCAGGGCACTATGGCTACACCTTC. It translates to CSVEDGSGHYGYTF.

The chain carries TRBV12-5 and TRBJ1-6, with 7 bases that match TRBD1. This CDR3 has 15 amino acids. J gave up 5 bases and V 7 bases, and 8 bases lay outside the gene matches. Looked up from germline, CDR1 is LGHNT and CDR2 is FRNRAP. The CDR3 nucleotides read TGTGCTAGTGCCCTCAACAGGGGAGATAATTCACCCCTCCACTTT. This gives the protein CASALNRGDNSPLHF.

Turning to this clonotype: A read error may produce the germline difference seen at one junction end. The chain is built from TRBV5-1 and TRBJ1-5, with D hard to call. The CDR3 contains 13 residues. Per the germline V gene, CDR1 is SGHRS and CDR2 is YFSETQ. In DNA, the CDR3 is TGCGCCAACAGCTTCCAGCCCAATCAGCCCCAGCATTTT. It codes for CANSFQPNQPQHF.

Worth noting for this clonotype: The junction does not match germline at one end; this may be a read error. This sequence joins TRBV19 and TRBJ2-1, with 7 bases that match TRBD1. The CDR3 extends over 16 amino acids. Germline V gene data show CDR1 as LNHDA and CDR2 as SQIVND (reference sequence). CDR3 in amino acids: CAGSIDRQGSYNEQFF. In DNA, the CDR3 is TGTGCCGGTAGTATAGATCGACAGGGTTCCTACAATGAGCAGTTCTTC.

Of note for this clonotype: This may stem from a read error, because a much larger clone lies one nucleotide away. The chain is built from TRBV7-6 and TRBJ1-3; D is ambiguous. Germline CDR1 is SGHVS and CDR2 is FNYEAQ. The CDR3 spans 14 residues. CDR3 residues: CASRPSGPGNTMYF. The CDR3 DNA reads TGTGCCAGCAGACCGAGTGGGCCGGGAAACACCATGTATTTT.

This clonotype has at least ten counts. For the CDR3, the DNA is TGTGCCAGCAGCTCGCCTAGCGGGACAGTGGTGGAAGAGACCCAGTACTTC. This encodes CASSSPSGTVVEETQYF. The chain employs TRBV5-6 and TRBJ2-5; 9 bases match TRBD2. CDR3 length: 17 amino acids. J lost 3 bases, V lost 3 bases, and 12 bases had no gene match. The germline gives CDR1 SGHDT, CDR2 YYEEEE.

In its sample, this clonotype was seen a few times. This chain connects TRBV20-1 to TRBJ2-1; D remains unclear. Trimming stripped 1 base from V and 0 bases from J, with 13 bases between. The CDR3 consists of 16 residues. CDR1 and CDR2 (germline): DFQATT, SNEGSKA (reference sequence). The chain's CDR3 is CSARVLNPSSYNEQFF. The CDR3 bases are TGCAGTGCTAGAGTTCTCAACCCTAGCTCCTACAATGAGCAGTTCTTC.

This clonotype was observed a handful of times. The gene calls are TRBV5-1 and TRBJ2-1; D is ambiguous. This CDR3 contains 16 residues. From germline, CDR1 is SGHRS and CDR2 YFSETQ. Trimming cost V 3 bases and J 0 bases, with 13 bases left between them. CDR3 loop: CASSSWGPSSYNEQFF. The DNA of the CDR3 is TGCGCCAGCAGCTCCTGGGGTCCGAGCTCCTACAATGAGCAGTTCTTC.

The rearrangement uses TRBV12-3 or TRBV12-4 and TRBJ1-2; D gene uncertain. Trimming removed 5 bases from V and 3 bases from J, with 7 bases in between. The CDR3 totals 12 residues. The CDR3 reads CASSSIDYGYTF. CDR3 nucleotides: TGTGCCAGCAGTAGCATCGACTATGGCTACACCTTC.

The chain is built from TRBV2 and TRBJ1-2, with D hard to call. The CDR3 covers 14 residues. The V gene's germline CDR1 is SNHLY and CDR2 FYNNEI. V lost 6 bases and J 0 bases, leaving 11 bases between the germline ends. The CDR3 protein is CASRELQANYGYTF. The CDR3 DNA reads TGTGCCAGCAGGGAACTACAAGCTAACTATGGCTACACCTTC.

This clonotype was seen only a few times. This chain joins TRBV20-1 and TRBJ2-3; D not resolved. The V end lost 0 bases, the J end lost 2 bases, and 6 bases lay between the germline ends. Germline V gene lookup returns CDR1 DFQATT and CDR2 SNEGSKA (reference sequence). The CDR3 has 13 residues. CDR3 protein: CSARDGDTDTQYF. The CDR3, as DNA: TGCAGTGCTAGAGATGGGGACACAGATACGCAGTATTTT.

The rearrangement uses TRBV19 and TRBJ1-5; D not resolved. Germline values: CDR1 LNHDA, CDR2 SQIVND (reference sequence). V lost 5 bases, J lost 0 bases, and 5 bases lay in between. The CDR3 extends over 13 amino acids. The DNA of the CDR3 is TGTGCCAGTAGTGCCACTAGCAATCAGCCCCAGCATTTT. Translating it yields CASSATSNQPQHF.